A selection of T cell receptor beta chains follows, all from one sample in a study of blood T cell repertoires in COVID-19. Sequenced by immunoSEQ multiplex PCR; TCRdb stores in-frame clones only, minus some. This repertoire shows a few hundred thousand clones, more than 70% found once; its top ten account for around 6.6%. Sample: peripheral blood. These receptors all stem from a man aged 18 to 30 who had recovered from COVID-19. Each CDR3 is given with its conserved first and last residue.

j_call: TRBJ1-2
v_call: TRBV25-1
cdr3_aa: CASSETSHSYGYTF

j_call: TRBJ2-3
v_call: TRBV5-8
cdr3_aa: CASSPRQGTDTQYF

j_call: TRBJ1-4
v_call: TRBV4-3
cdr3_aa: CASSRTGPPNEKLFF

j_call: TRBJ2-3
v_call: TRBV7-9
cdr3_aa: CASSLGYGAGGLVTDTQYF

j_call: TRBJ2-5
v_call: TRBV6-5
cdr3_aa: CASSRDRGVWETQYF

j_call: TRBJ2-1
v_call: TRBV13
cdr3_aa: CASSSTGENEQFF

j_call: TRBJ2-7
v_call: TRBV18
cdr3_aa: CASSPGAGELGEQYF

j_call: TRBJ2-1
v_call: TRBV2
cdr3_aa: CATGRPSYNEQFF

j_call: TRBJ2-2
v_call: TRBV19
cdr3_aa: CASSIRASFGSGELFF

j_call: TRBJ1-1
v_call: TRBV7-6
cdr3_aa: CASSLVTSDKPNTEAFF

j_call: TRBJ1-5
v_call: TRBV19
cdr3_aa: CASSGSGSQPQHF

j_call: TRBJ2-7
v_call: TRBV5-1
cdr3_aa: CASSLEGQNYEQYF

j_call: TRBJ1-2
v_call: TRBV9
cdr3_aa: CASSDAQGASGYTF

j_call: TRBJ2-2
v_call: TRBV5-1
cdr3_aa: CASSLGSSGANTGELFF

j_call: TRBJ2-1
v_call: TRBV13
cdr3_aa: CASSPRGANEQFF

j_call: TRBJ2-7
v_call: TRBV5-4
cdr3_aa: CASASLAGEQYF

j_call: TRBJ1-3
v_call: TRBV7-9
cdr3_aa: CASSGGTDGNTIYF

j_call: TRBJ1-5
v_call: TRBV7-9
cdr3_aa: CASSLGGRDRVSNQPQHF

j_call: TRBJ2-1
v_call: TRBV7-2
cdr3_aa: CASSSVGGYNEQFF

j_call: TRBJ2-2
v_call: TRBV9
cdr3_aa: CASSVGLAGGRNTGELFF

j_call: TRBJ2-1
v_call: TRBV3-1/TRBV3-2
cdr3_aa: CASSQDLRGAFNEQFF

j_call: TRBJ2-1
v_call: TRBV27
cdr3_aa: CASSLRQVPYNEQFF